This TCR beta chain was found in a study of beta chain features in type 1 diabetes. Via CD45RO/CCR7/CD25/CD127/CD95/CD27, cells of the CD4+ naive, central memory, regulatory and stem cell-like memory subsets were sorted. Germline V gene lookup returns CDR1 SGDLS and CDR2 YYNGEE. The CDR3 runs 16 residues. The V gene end was trimmed by 0 bases and the J gene end by 2 bases; junction bases not matched to a gene: 3. This clone was seen a few times. Antigen: not known. Study-level results: HLA influence on TCRB rearrangement stayed unresolved here. For cells with high TCR expression, cDNA sequencing could yield over-representation.

Every isolated RNA sample was fully reverse transcribed, so sequencing captured expressed TCRB transcripts. Approximately 3.6 million reads, on average, came from each naive, central memory and regulatory T cell sample. TCRdb keeps only in-frame clones here, not all; method: immunoSEQ multiplex PCR. The repertoire consists of around 340,000 clones, with roughly a fifth occurring once and the leading ten covering under 0.055%. The sample consisted of naive CD4+ T cells from blood. The receptor was derived from a woman younger than 35 in good health. The chain is built from TRBV9 and TRBJ2-1; the match to TRBD2 covers 9 bases. CDR3 bases: TGTGCCAGCAGCGTAGCTTCTAGCGGGACCTACAATGAGCAGTTCTTC. It translates to CASSVASSGTYNEQFF.